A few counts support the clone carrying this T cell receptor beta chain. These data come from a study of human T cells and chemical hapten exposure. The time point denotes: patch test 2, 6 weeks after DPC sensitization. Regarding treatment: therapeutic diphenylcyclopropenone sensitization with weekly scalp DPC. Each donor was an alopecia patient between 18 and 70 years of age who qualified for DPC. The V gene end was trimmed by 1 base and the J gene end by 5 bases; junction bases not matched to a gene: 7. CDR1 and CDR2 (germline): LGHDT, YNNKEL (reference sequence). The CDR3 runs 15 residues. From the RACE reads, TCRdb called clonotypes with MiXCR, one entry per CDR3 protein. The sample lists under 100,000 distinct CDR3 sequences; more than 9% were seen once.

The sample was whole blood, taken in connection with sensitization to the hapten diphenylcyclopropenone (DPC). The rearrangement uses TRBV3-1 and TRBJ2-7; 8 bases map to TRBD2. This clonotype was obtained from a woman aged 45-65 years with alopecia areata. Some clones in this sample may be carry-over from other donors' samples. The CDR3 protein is CASSQVRLASHEQYF. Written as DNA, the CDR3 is TGTGCCAGCAGCCAAGTGCGACTAGCGTCCCACGAGCAGTACTTC.